This TCR beta chain was observed in a study of blood T cell repertoires in COVID-19. The V segment lost 2 bases and the J segment 0 bases; nucleotides outside the gene matches: 21. Germline V gene data show CDR1 as MNHEY and CDR2 as SMNVEV (reference sequence). The CDR3 is 23 residues long. Sequenced by immunoSEQ multiplex PCR; TCRdb stores in-frame clones only, minus some. The table has 130,000 to 150,000 clones, approximately 87% seen once. Sequencing was carried out using peripheral blood. This clonotype was obtained from a woman aged 45-65 years with active or convalescent COVID-19. The chain is built from TRBV27 and TRBJ2-5; 13 nucleotides agree with TRBD2. The CDR3 protein is CASSLRAWTGVGTSGINQETQYF. In DNA form, the CDR3 reads TGTGCCAGCAGTTTAAGAGCCTGGACAGGGGTCGGGACTAGCGGGATAAACCAAGAGACCCAGTACTTC.